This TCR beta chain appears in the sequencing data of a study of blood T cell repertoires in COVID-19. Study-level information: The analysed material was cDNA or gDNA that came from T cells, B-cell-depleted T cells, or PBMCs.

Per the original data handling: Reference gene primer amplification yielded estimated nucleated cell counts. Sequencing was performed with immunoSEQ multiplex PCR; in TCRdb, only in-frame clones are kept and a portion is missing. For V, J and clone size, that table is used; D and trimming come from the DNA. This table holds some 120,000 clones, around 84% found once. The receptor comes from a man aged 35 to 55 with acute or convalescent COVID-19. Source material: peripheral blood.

The DNA for the CDR3 is TGTGCCAGCAGCTTACGGGGATCTACCGGGGAGCTGTTTTTT. Translating gives CASSLRGSTGELFF. V and J are TRBV5-4 and TRBJ2-2, with TRBD2 as a possible D gene (5 bases). V lost 2 bases and J lost 5, with 10 bases in between. This CDR3 is built from 14 residues. Looked up from germline, CDR1 is SGHNT and CDR2 is YYREEE (reference sequence).